One sample yielded the 27 T cell receptor beta chains listed below, sequenced in a study of cytomegalovirus exposure and HLA in healthy donors. PCR was performed using 60 Vbeta and 13 Jbeta primers. Sequencing was performed with immunoSEQ multiplex PCR; in TCRdb, only in-frame clones are kept and a portion is missing. The sample lists roughly 200,000 clones; about 80% were seen once. The sample comprised PBMCs. The receptors were sampled from a man between 25 and 39 years old in good health and CMV-seronegative.

This rearrangement joins TRBV29-1 to TRBJ2-5, with D unresolved. CDR1 SQVTM and CDR2 ANQGSEA come from the germline V gene. This CDR3 spans 13 amino acids. The V gene lost 7 bases and the J gene lost 1 base, with 13 bases spanning the gap. The CDR3 DNA is TGCAGCGCCAACGGGTGGCGCCAAGAGACCCAGTACTTC. Its translation is CSANGWRQETQYF.

The sample holds a few counts of this clone. The V and J genes are TRBV28 and TRBJ1-2, with D perhaps TRBD1 (5 bases). Germline CDR1 and CDR2: MDHEN and SYDVKM. V was shortened by 9 bases and J by 1 base, with 15 bases between the two germline ends. This CDR3 comprises 14 residues. In DNA form, the CDR3 reads TGTGCCAGTTCCGGACAAAGCCGTAACTATGGCTACACCTTC. Amino acids: CASSGQSRNYGYTF.

In this sample, this clone turned up once. The genes are TRBV2 and TRBJ2-7, with 11 bases identical to TRBD2. Trimming at V came to 6 bases and at J to 7 bases, leaving 8 bases not matched to a gene. The CDR3 runs to 14 residues. Germline CDR1 SNHLY, CDR2 FYNNEI. In nucleotides, the CDR3 is TGTGCCAGCAGCCCACTAGCGGGAGTGGGTGAGCAGTACTTC. Encoded protein: CASSPLAGVGEQYF.

The chain combines TRBV5-6 with TRBJ1-4; 8 bases are shared with TRBD1. CDR1 SGHDT and CDR2 YYEEEE come from the germline V gene. Losses at the gene ends were 4 bases for V and 10 bases for J; bases not matched to a gene: 15. The CDR3 has 16 residues. The CDR3, as DNA: TGTGCCAGCAGCCTCGTTGCTGACAGGGGAGGGGTAAAACTGTTTTTT. Residues: CASSLVADRGGVKLFF.

The rearrangement links TRBV2 to TRBJ2-1, with D possibly TRBD2 on 6 matching bases. The CDR3 has 16 residues. In germline, CDR1 is SNHLY, CDR2 FYNNEI. Trimming cost V 4 bases and J 3 bases, with 16 bases left between them. DNA for the CDR3: TGTGCCAGCAGTGCCCAGAGCGGGCGAAGCTACAATGAGCAGTTCTTC. Translation: CASSAQSGRSYNEQFF.

This chain links TRBV10-3 with TRBJ1-4; D call uncertain. Germline V gene sequence: CDR1 ENHRY, CDR2 SYGVKD. The CDR3 totals 14 residues. Trimming shortened V by 6 bases and J by 3 bases, and 11 bases separated the two germline ends. DNA for the CDR3: TGTGCCATCAGCCGAACGGGGTCTAATGAAAAACTGTTTTTT. This codes for CAISRTGSNEKLFF.

The chain carries TRBV27 and TRBJ2-3; 7 nucleotides match TRBD1. Per the germline V gene, CDR1 is MNHEY and CDR2 is SMNVEV (reference sequence). After removal of 3 bases from V and 4 bases from J, the junction contained 4 bases not matched to a gene. The CDR3 covers 14 residues. The CDR3 spells CASSFVGGADTQYF. CDR3 bases: TGTGCCAGCAGTTTTGTAGGGGGCGCAGATACGCAGTATTTT.

The chain is built from TRBV18 and TRBJ1-4; 7 bases are shared with TRBD1. The V segment lost 6 bases and the J segment 0 bases; nucleotides outside the gene matches: 7. CDR1 and CDR2 from the germline V gene are KGHSH and LQKENI. The CDR3 is 16 residues long. For the CDR3, the DNA is TGTGCCAGCTCCCGAGGACAGGCTGCAACTAATGAAAAACTGTTTTTT. Protein product: CASSRGQAATNEKLFF.

The V call is TRBV15, the J call TRBJ2-2; TRBD2 aligns across 7 bases. This CDR3 is 17 amino acids long. Germline V gives CDR1 LNHNV, CDR2 YYDKDF (reference sequence). V was clipped by 2 bases and J by 1 base; unmatched bases: 7. This CDR3 is CATSRKSGELNTGELFF. For the CDR3, the DNA is TGTGCCACCAGCAGAAAAAGCGGGGAACTGAACACCGGGGAGCTGTTTTTT.

The J gene is TRBJ1-5, the V gene TRBV28; TRBD1 agrees at 9 bases. Trimming at V came to 6 bases and at J to 7 bases, leaving 4 bases not matched to a gene. CDR3 size: 13 residues. In germline, CDR1 is MDHEN, CDR2 SYDVKM. CDR3 bases: TGTGCCAGCAGAGGGACAGGGTTGCAGCCCCAGCATTTT. Translation gives CASRGTGLQPQHF.

The rearrangement links TRBV19 to TRBJ1-5, with a weak D call TRBD1 (6 bases). This CDR3 comprises 14 residues. Trimming removed 6 bases at V and 4 bases at J, with 13 bases between. Germline V lookup: CDR1 LNHDA, CDR2 SQIVND (reference sequence). CDR3 in amino acids: CASSPGQKNQPQHF. The CDR3 bases are TGTGCCAGTAGCCCCGGACAGAAAAATCAGCCCCAGCATTTT.

This clone has a handful of counts. CDR3 protein: CASSLRAGLAGVSGELFF. For the CDR3, the DNA is TGTGCCAGCAGCTTAAGGGCGGGACTAGCGGGAGTATCCGGGGAGCTGTTTTTT. The chain recombines TRBV7-3 with TRBJ2-2; 14 nucleotides match TRBD2. Germline CDR1 SGHTA, CDR2 FQGTGA. The junction had 7 bases not matched to a gene; V was cut back by 1 base and J by 6 bases. This CDR3 contains 18 residues. Supplemented by reference TRBV7-3 and TRBJ2-2, the full variable domain reads GAGVSQTPSNKVTEKGKYVELRCDPISGHTALYWYRQSLGQGPEFLIYFQGTGAADDSGLPNDRFFAVRPEGSVSTLKIQRTERGDSAVYLCASSLRAGLAGVSGELFFGEGSRLTVL.

The V gene is TRBV18, the J gene TRBJ2-7, with a tentative D call TRBD2 (6 bases). V was pared by 3 bases and J by 4 bases, with 13 bases between. The CDR3 is 14 residues long. Germline loops: CDR1 KGHSH, CDR2 LQKENI. For the CDR3, the DNA is TGTGCCAGCTCACCGGGGGGAGAGTATTACGAGCAGTACTTC. It specifies CASSPGGEYYEQYF.

The J gene is TRBJ1-1, the V gene TRBV28; weak D call: TRBD1 (5 bases). Deletions cut 6 bases from V and 7 bases from J, with 12 bases between. This CDR3 has 12 residues. Germline V gene lookup returns CDR1 MDHEN and CDR2 SYDVKM. The DNA for the CDR3 is TGTGCCAGCAGCCTGGGACTCGTTGAAGCTTTCTTT. Its protein product is CASSLGLVEAFF.

As DNA, the CDR3 is TGCGCCAGCAGCTTACGTCCGGGACAGAGAACAGATACGCAGTATTTT. Protein sequence: CASSLRPGQRTDTQYF. The J gene is TRBJ2-3, the V gene TRBV5-1; TRBD1 matches 7 bases. Trimming removed 2 bases from V and 3 bases from J; junction bases left unmatched: 9. CDR1 and CDR2 from the germline V gene are SGHRS and YFSETQ. The CDR3 is 16 amino acids.

The chain links TRBV6-5 to TRBJ2-2; D uncertain. V was pared by 1 base and J by 6 bases, with 3 bases between. Germline V gene lookup returns CDR1 MNHEY and CDR2 SVGAGI. This CDR3 is built from 12 residues. In nucleotides, the CDR3 is TGTGCCAGCAGTTACTTATCCGGGGAGCTGTTTTTT. This encodes CASSYLSGELFF.

The chain has TRBV2 and TRBJ2-1; the D gene is possibly TRBD1 (6 bases). CDR3 length: 15 residues. CDR1 is SNHLY and CDR2 is FYNNEI in the germline V gene. V gave up 10 bases and J gave up 0 bases, with 16 bases separating them. The CDR3 sequence is CATQRDRSSYNEQFF. CDR3 in DNA: TGTGCCACCCAAAGAGACAGGTCCTCCTACAATGAGCAGTTCTTC.

This chain connects TRBV29-1 to TRBJ1-1; perhaps TRBD1 as D (6 bases). This CDR3 contains 15 residues. V lost 4 bases and J lost 1, with 16 bases in between. Germline assignment: CDR1 SQVTM and CDR2 ANQGSEA. The chain's CDR3 is CSVVDRGGPNTEAFF. The CDR3 nucleotides are TGCAGCGTTGTGGATAGGGGGGGCCCGAACACTGAAGCTTTCTTT.

This chain uses TRBV28 with TRBJ2-7; TRBD2 matches at 7 bases. Germline V gene data show CDR1 as MDHEN and CDR2 as SYDVKM. This CDR3 comprises 13 residues. The V and J ends lost 4 bases and 3 bases, in that order; junction bases with no gene match: 3. CDR3 coding DNA: TGTGCCAGCAGTTCTGGGGGGGGCTACGAGCAGTACTTC. Protein: CASSSGGGYEQYF.

The chain recombines TRBV5-1 with TRBJ2-7; 7 nucleotides line up with TRBD1. In germline, CDR1 is SGHRS, CDR2 YFSETQ. The CDR3 loop spans 17 amino acids. The V segment lost 0 bases and the J segment 2 bases; nucleotides outside the gene matches: 11. The CDR3 DNA is TGCGCCAGCAGCTTGGTGGGAACGGGACAGAAGCCCTACGAGCAGTACTTC. Translated, it gives CASSLVGTGQKPYEQYF.

This clone was detected only a few times. The rearrangement links TRBV28 to TRBJ2-5; TRBD2 matches 10 bases. The V and J ends lost 3 bases and 4 bases, in that order; junction bases with no gene match: 23. The CDR3 extends over 21 amino acids. Per germline, CDR1 MDHEN and CDR2 SYDVKM. CDR3 bases: TGTGCCAGCAGTTTTGGTCCGCAAAGCCGACTAGCGGGTACCATCGGAGAGACCCAGTACTTC. As protein: CASSFGPQSRLAGTIGETQYF. The full variable domain, completed using reference TRBV28 and TRBJ2-5, is DVKVTQSSRYLVKRTGEKVFLECVQDMDHENMFWYRQDPGLGLRLIYFSYDVKMKEKGDIPEGYSVSREKKERFSLILESASTNQTSMYLCASSFGPQSRLAGTIGETQYFGPGTRLLVL.

The genes are TRBV7-3 and TRBJ2-7; D not resolved. The germline V gene encodes CDR1 SGHTA and CDR2 FQGTGA. Deletions cut 4 bases from V and 4 bases from J, with 11 bases between. The CDR3 length is 13 residues. CDR3 DNA sequence: TGTGCCAGCAGCTCGCCTCCTACGTACGAGCAGTACTTC. This encodes CASSSPPTYEQYF.

The gene calls are TRBV5-6 and TRBJ2-7; tentative D call: TRBD1 (5 bases). V lost 0 bases to trimming and J lost 2 bases, with 12 bases between them. The CDR3 sequence is 15 residues long. In germline, CDR1 is SGHDT, CDR2 YYEEEE. The CDR3 DNA is TGTGCCAGCAGCTTGGTAACCAGGGTGGCCTACGAGCAGTACTTC. It yields the protein CASSLVTRVAYEQYF.

This clone was seen just once. This chain links TRBV27 with TRBJ2-1; D might be TRBD1 (6 bases). The germline gives CDR1 MNHEY, CDR2 SMNVEV (reference sequence). Trimming left V 7 bases short and J 0 bases short, with 13 bases between. The CDR3 sequence is 15 residues long. The CDR3 loop is CASTPGHPSYNEQFF. The CDR3 DNA reads TGTGCCAGCACCCCGGGACACCCCTCCTACAATGAGCAGTTCTTC.

This chain joins TRBV7-8 and TRBJ2-1; TRBD1 is a possible D gene (6 bases). Germline values: CDR1 SGHVS, CDR2 FQNEAQ. V was pared by 5 bases and J by 10 bases, with 18 bases between. The CDR3 totals 14 residues. The CDR3 sequence: CASSQKNSGTEQFF. The CDR3 nucleotides read TGTGCCAGCAGCCAAAAAAACTCCGGGACAGAGCAGTTCTTC.

The gene calls are TRBV25-1 and TRBJ2-3, with 7 bases fitting TRBD2. J was trimmed by 3 bases and V by 1 base; bases with no gene match: 4. Germline CDR1 reads MGHDK; CDR2 reads SYGVNS. The CDR3 contains 15 residues. DNA for the CDR3: TGTGCCAGCAGTGAATGGGGCGGGAGAACAGATACGCAGTATTTT. Its translation: CASSEWGGRTDTQYF.

The chain joins TRBV18 to TRBJ1-2; TRBD1 might be the D (6 bases). The germline V gene encodes CDR1 KGHSH and CDR2 LQKENI. This CDR3 is built from 14 residues. Trimming took off 2 bases at V and 4 bases at J, with 11 bases between the two ends. CDR3 nucleotide sequence: TGTGCCAGCTCACCAATTCCGACAGGCTATGGCTACACCTTC. Translated, it gives CASSPIPTGYGYTF.